This TCR beta chain was sequenced in a study of T cell responses to AZD1222 COVID-19 vaccine (dated by TCRdb to about 2021). Looking at the study overall: A total of 233 trial participants underwent TCR sequencing, of whom 207 had received two doses of AZD1222 and about 25 had received two doses of the MenACWY control vaccine. Trial participants were enrolled by age into subgroups of 18-55, 56-69 and 70-plus years, and around 140, 26 and 57 TCR-sequenced participants, respectively, were included in these subgroups. Results and caveats for the whole study, not just this receptor: Reportedly, close to half of the unique spike-specific TCRs recognized epitopes lying outside the regions that are mutated in the B.1.351 and B.1.1.7 variants. After two AZD1222 doses, both the breadth and the depth of spike-specific TCRs were significantly higher than at day 0 and than in MenACWY recipients. The whole spike protein was spanned by vaccine-associated CD4 TCRs, and dominant responses were seen in regions 160-218 and 743-854. Participants were mostly white British and included more females than males, and it was suggested by the authors that clonal diversity may have been underestimated. Conclusions about previously exposed vaccinees were limited because only six AZD1222 recipients were SARS-CoV-2 seropositive at baseline. In the small 56-69-year group, the increase in depth fell short of significance, most likely because of low power. No day 14 peak-response samples were available, so repertoires were characterized only after the peak T cell response.

About this clone itself: It has no known antigen specificity. Base qualities are not at hand, and no much larger clone is one base apart.

According to the germline V gene (reference sequence), CDR1 reads SEHNR and CDR2 reads FQNEAQ. From the cysteine up to the phenylalanine, the CDR3 has a length of 14 residues. The read is trimmed to its CDR3 DNA, 42 bases read in frame from base 1. V is cut by 5 bases and J by 7 bases, and the space between the germline ends is 14 bases. In light of the paper, this sample's time point label describes: about 28 days (+/-7) after the second vaccine dose. AZD1222 recipients with second doses at about 4 weeks or about 12 weeks were pooled, because spike-specific TCR depth and breadth did not differ between schedules. Samples from vaccinated people were obtained from the UK trials COV001 and COV002, which included a single-blind randomized controlled phase 2/3 trial of AZD1222 (ChAdOx1 nCoV-19) in healthy adults. Trial participant PBMC samples were collected at day 0 and day 28 after the second dose for TCRbeta chain sequencing.

The CDR3 regions of human TCRbeta chains were analyzed by immunosequencing. Regarding the original processing steps: TCRs in the repertoires were compared against a reference library of SARS-CoV-2-specific TCRs that had been generated with the MIRA antigen-specificity platform. Breadth was defined as the fraction of unique TCRs that were SARS-CoV-2-associated. Depth was defined as the fraction of total T cells that were SARS-CoV-2-associated. Using the MIRA data, each spike-specific TCR was mapped to the spike region that the TCR reacts to and placed in a CD4 or CD8 class. Log10-transformed breadth and depth values were compared by one-way ANOVA with Sidak's multiple comparisons tests. This is the immuneACCESS table as TCRdb keeps it, with only in-frame sequences that have V and J called. A part of the clones is gone; compared with another copy, unresolved V genes explain less than half, and the rest is unexplained. V, J and clone size are taken as reported in that table, and D and trimming were inferred from the DNA itself. The sample yields more than 75,000 clones; roughly nine tenths were counted once. The top ten clones comprise approximately 5% of the sample.

The sequence came from an adult who received the AZD1222 COVID-19 vaccine. The chain employs TRBV7-9 and TRBJ1-4; the D region possibly corresponds to TRBD1 (5 bases align). The source was peripheral blood, collected 28 days after the second AZD1222 dose. The nucleotide sequence reads TGTGCCAGCAGCCCCCAGGCGGGGCTTGAAAAACTGTTTTTT. The translation is CASSPQAGLEKLFF.